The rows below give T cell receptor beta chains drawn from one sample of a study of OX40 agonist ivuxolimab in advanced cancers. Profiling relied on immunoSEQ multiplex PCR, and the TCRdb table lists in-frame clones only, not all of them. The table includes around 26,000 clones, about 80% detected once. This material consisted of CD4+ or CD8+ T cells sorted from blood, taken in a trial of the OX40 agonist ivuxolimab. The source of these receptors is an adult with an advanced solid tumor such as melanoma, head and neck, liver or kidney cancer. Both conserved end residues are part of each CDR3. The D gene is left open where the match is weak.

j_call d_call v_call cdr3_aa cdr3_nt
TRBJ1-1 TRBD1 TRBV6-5 CASSPTGVTEAFF TGTGCCAGCAGCCCGACAGGGGTCACTGAAGCTTTCTTT
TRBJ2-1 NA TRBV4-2 CASSQPLGSARDEQFF TGTGCCAGCAGCCAACCTCTCGGATCGGCCCGGGATGAGCAGTTCTTC
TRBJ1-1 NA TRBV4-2 CASSQGVTEAFF TGTGCCAGCAGCCAGGGGGTCACTGAAGCTTTCTTT
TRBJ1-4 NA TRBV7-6 CASSFSARGDNEKLFF TGTGCCAGCAGCTTTAGTGCGAGGGGAGATAATGAAAAACTGTTTTTT
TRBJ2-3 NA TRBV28 CASGSGRGRGTDTQYF TGTGCCAGCGGGTCCGGGCGGGGGCGAGGCACAGATACGCAGTATTTT
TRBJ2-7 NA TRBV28 CASSLREDHYEQYF TGTGCCAGCAGTTTAAGGGAAGATCACTACGAGCAGTACTTC
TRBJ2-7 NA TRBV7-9 CASSLEGAEQYF TGTGCCAGCAGCTTAGAAGGCGCGGAGCAGTACTTC
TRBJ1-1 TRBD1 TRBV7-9 CASSFGTGLVGNEAFF TGTGCCAGCAGCTTTGGGACAGGCTTGGTAGGGAATGAAGCTTTCTTT
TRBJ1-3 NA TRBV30 CAWSLDTIYF TGTGCCTGGAGTCTGGACACCATATATTTT
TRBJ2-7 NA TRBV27 CASRLGAYEQYF TGTGCCAGCCGCTTAGGAGCCTACGAGCAGTACTTC
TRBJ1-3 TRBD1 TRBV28 CASSSRGWFTIYF TGTGCCAGCAGTTCCAGGGGGTGGTTCACCATATATTTT
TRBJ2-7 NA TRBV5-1 CASTGEGHSYEQYF TGCGCCAGCACCGGTGAGGGGCACTCCTACGAGCAGTACTTC
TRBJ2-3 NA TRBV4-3 CASSQIWGSTDTQYF TGCGCCAGCAGCCAAATTTGGGGATCCACAGATACGCAGTATTTT